Below, one T cell receptor beta chain is given with its context. Its specificity is unknown. The sample originates from a study of Ad26.COV2.S vaccination and SARS-CoV-2 variants. Assay used: immunoSEQ multiplex PCR; TCRdb lists only in-frame clones, some missing. The sample holds about 350,000 clones, about nine tenths seen once. Whole-study results and caveats: Vaccine recipients surpassed placebo recipients in spike-specific TCR breadth. Researchers reported similar non-spike TCR breadth in vaccine and placebo recipients.

Treatment in this sample: 15 to 20 received Ad26.COV2.S at low or high dose, single or two shots; five or six received placebo; per-sample allocation not given. The investigators took samples on day 63 after the first vaccine or placebo injection. The CDR3 loop spans 14 amino acids. V was shortened by 0 bases and J by 5 bases, with 7 bases between the two germline ends. Germline CDR1 MGHDK, CDR2 SYGVNS. V and J are TRBV25-1 and TRBJ2-2; unclear D gene. This receptor was taken from a person aged 18 to 65 who received the Ad26.COV2.S COVID-19 vaccine or a placebo. The specimen was peripheral blood, collected in a trial of Ad26.COV2.S vaccine versus placebo. Written as DNA, the CDR3 is TGTGCCAGCAGTGAATATAAAGGAACCGGGGAGCTGTTTTTT. Translating it yields CASSEYKGTGELFF.